The 32 T cell receptor beta chains below come from one sample, sequenced in a study of molecular identifiers for immune sequencing clone quantification. TCRdb fed the PCR reads into MiXCR, producing one record per CDR3 protein. The data contain over 600,000 distinct CDR3 sequences, about 20% of them singletons. The specimen was naive CD8+ T cells from blood, with Jurkat cell RNA spiked in. Subset defined: FACS-sorted CD8+CD4-CCR7+CD45RA+ naive T cells. These receptor sequences come from a human donor in good health. Some libraries in this study had Jurkat cell RNA spiked in.

V gene TRBV9 combines with J gene TRBJ1-1; D remains ambiguous. V was trimmed by 5 bases and J by 2 bases, leaving 10 bases between them. Germline CDR1 reads SGDLS; CDR2 reads YYNGEE. The CDR3 is made up of 13 amino acids. CDR3 loop: CASRDMVNTEAFF. CDR3 nucleotides: TGTGCCAGCAGAGACATGGTTAACACTGAAGCTTTCTTT.

This clonotype has a count of ten or more. V is TRBV5-6 and J is TRBJ1-5; possibly TRBD1 for D (6 bases). The CDR3 extends over 14 amino acids. Per the germline V gene, CDR1 is SGHDT and CDR2 is YYEEEE. V was clipped by 3 bases and J by 3 bases, with 10 bases between them. The CDR3 protein is CASSWGQLNQPQHF. The CDR3 DNA reads as TGTGCCAGCAGCTGGGGACAACTCAATCAGCCCCAGCATTTT.

The table lists this clonotype with many counts. The chain combines TRBV27 with TRBJ2-2; 13 positions match TRBD2. In germline, CDR1 is MNHEY, CDR2 SMNVEV (reference sequence). The CDR3 spans 16 residues. Trimming at V came to 5 bases and at J to 5 bases, leaving 5 bases not matched to a gene. CDR3 nucleotide sequence: TGTGCCAGCAGTCCACTAGCGGGGGGGCCGACCGGGGAGCTGTTTTTT. This encodes CASSPLAGGPTGELFF.

The genes are TRBV2 and TRBJ2-4; D is perhaps TRBD2 (6 bases). From germline, CDR1 is SNHLY and CDR2 FYNNEI. V lost 4 bases, J lost 4 bases, and 11 bases lay in between. The CDR3 sequence is 14 residues long. Here the CDR3 DNA reads TGTGCCAGCAGTGGTAGGACTAAAAAAAACATTCAGTACTTC. Its translation is CASSGRTKKNIQYF.

The chain combines TRBV20-1 with TRBJ2-1, with 10 bases fitting TRBD2. Trimming at V came to 0 bases and at J to 3 bases, leaving 8 bases not matched to a gene. This CDR3 has 17 amino acids. Per germline, CDR1 DFQATT and CDR2 SNEGSKA (reference sequence). The chain's CDR3 is CSARESSGGANYNEQFF. In nucleotides, the CDR3 is TGCAGTGCTAGAGAATCCAGCGGGGGGGCCAACTACAATGAGCAGTTCTTC.

V and J are TRBV2 and TRBJ2-1; D is unclear. Per the germline V gene, CDR1 is SNHLY and CDR2 is FYNNEI. The CDR3 spans 13 residues. V was cut by 4 bases and J by 9 bases, with 13 bases left in between. CDR3 protein: CASSGVSGFEQFF. In DNA form, the CDR3 reads TGTGCCAGCAGTGGAGTGTCTGGGTTTGAGCAGTTCTTC.

This clonotype was seen ten or more times. The chain employs TRBV12-3 or TRBV12-4 and TRBJ1-4; D remains ambiguous. V lost 5 bases, J lost 8 bases, and 9 bases lay in between. This CDR3 spans 12 amino acids. The CDR3 loop is CASSPGSEKLFF. CDR3 DNA: TGTGCCAGCAGTCCAGGATCCGAAAAACTGTTTTTT.

For this clonotype: Since a much larger clone is just one base distant, this may be a read error. This chain joins TRBV6-1 and TRBJ1-6; unclear D gene. The CDR3 is made up of 15 amino acids. Per the germline V gene, CDR1 is MNHNS and CDR2 is SASEGT. The CDR3 sequence is CASSPLVINNSPPHF. CDR3 in DNA: TGTGCCAGCAGCCCCTTAGTGATAAATAATTCACCCCCCCACTTT.

As for this clonotype: This likely comes from a read error, as the CDR3 has no conserved phenylalanine or tryptophan at its end. The rearrangement joins TRBV10-3 to TRBJ2-1; 9 nucleotides align to TRBD1. J gave up 5 bases and V 6 bases, and 11 bases lay outside the gene matches. Germline loops: CDR1 ENHRY, CDR2 SYGVKD. The length of the CDR3 is 16 residues. CDR3 nucleotides: TGTGCCATCAGACCAACAGGGGGCAATAACGACAATGAGCAGTTCCTC. Translated, it gives CAIRPTGGNNDNEQFL.

This clonotype was seen at least ten times. V and J are TRBV10-1 and TRBJ1-6; D is undetermined. The CDR3 loop spans 12 amino acids. V was cut by 6 bases and J by 12 bases, with 12 bases left in between. Germline assignment: CDR1 WNHNN and CDR2 SYGVQD (reference sequence). In nucleotides, the CDR3 is TGCGCCAGCAGCGCCAGTCGGGAACCCCTCCACTTT. Protein product: CASSASREPLHF.

This clonotype showed up just a few times. The chain carries TRBV10-2 and TRBJ1-1; 9 nucleotides line up with TRBD1. The junction had 4 bases not matched to a gene; V was cut back by 3 bases and J by 5 bases. Germline lookup yields CDR1 WSHSY and CDR2 SAAADI. This CDR3 is built from 14 residues. CDR3: CASSEYRGQTEAFF. The CDR3 coding sequence is TGCGCCAGCAGTGAATACAGGGGGCAGACTGAAGCTTTCTTT.

The chain's CDR3 is CAWSRGSGNTEAFF. The CDR3 bases are TGTGCCTGGAGTCGGGGATCAGGGAACACTGAAGCTTTCTTT. V is TRBV30 and J is TRBJ1-1; no clear D. The CDR3 contains 14 residues. Trimming stripped 2 bases from V and 1 base from J, with 11 bases between. CDR1 is GTSNPN and CDR2 is SVGIG in the germline V gene (reference sequence).

This clonotype was seen repeatedly, ten times or more. The V call is TRBV29-1, the J call TRBJ1-4; D remains unclear. Trimming left V 6 bases short and J 5 bases short, with 10 bases between. CDR1 SQVTM and CDR2 ANQGSEA come from the germline V gene. The CDR3 is 12 residues long. The CDR3 is CSVWTENEKLFF. CDR3 DNA sequence: TGCAGCGTGTGGACCGAGAATGAAAAACTGTTTTTT.

This clonotype showed up just a few times. V gene TRBV28 combines with J gene TRBJ2-3, with a tentative D call TRBD2 (6 bases). The CDR3 extends over 17 amino acids. V gave up 5 bases and J gave up 2 bases, with 20 bases separating them. Germline V gives CDR1 MDHEN, CDR2 SYDVKM. CDR3 sequence reads: CASSSLSGPGYTDTQYF. The CDR3 coding sequence is TGTGCCAGCAGTAGTCTCAGCGGGCCGGGATACACAGATACGCAGTATTTT.

The sample holds many counts of this clonotype. Written as DNA, the CDR3 is TGTGCCAGCAGCTTTTGGGACAGTGAAGCTTTCTTT. Its protein product is CASSFWDSEAFF. This chain joins TRBV7-2 and TRBJ1-1; the match to TRBD1 covers 7 bases. CDR1 and CDR2 from the germline V gene are SGHTA and FQGNSA. The ends lost 3 bases at V and 7 bases at J; junction bases unmatched: 2. The CDR3 contains 12 residues.

This clonotype was picked up many times. V and J are TRBV29-1 and TRBJ2-7; 8 bases are a match to TRBD1. After removal of 7 bases from V and 2 bases from J, the junction contained 7 bases not matched to a gene. The CDR3 extends over 13 amino acids. Germline CDR1 is SQVTM and CDR2 is ANQGSEA. CDR3 region: CSGMTGVTYEQYF. Here the CDR3 DNA reads TGCAGCGGAATGACAGGGGTAACCTACGAGCAGTACTTC.

This clonotype was observed at least ten times. V usage is TRBV7-3 and J usage is TRBJ2-1, with D perhaps TRBD2 (7 bases). This CDR3 is built from 14 residues. V was trimmed by 6 bases and J by 6 bases, leaving 15 bases between them. Looked up from germline, CDR1 is SGHTA and CDR2 is FQGTGA. The CDR3 loop reads CASSWGGRGNEQFF. The CDR3 DNA reads as TGTGCCAGCAGTTGGGGGGGCCGAGGCAATGAGCAGTTCTTC.

For the CDR3, the DNA is TGTGCCAGCAGTGCCCTCACCCACGAGCAGTACTTC. Encoded protein: CASSALTHEQYF. This chain links TRBV12-3 or TRBV12-4 with TRBJ2-7; D is uncertain. Trimming pared 5 bases from V and 5 bases from J, leaving 10 bases between. The CDR3 has 12 amino acids.

The chain carries TRBV12-3 or TRBV12-4 and TRBJ2-2; 7 bases agree with TRBD1. J gave up 0 bases and V 6 bases, and 4 bases lay outside the gene matches. The CDR3 totals 15 residues. The CDR3 nucleotides are TGTGCCAGCAGAACAGGGGAACCGAACACCGGGGAGCTGTTTTTT. It specifies CASRTGEPNTGELFF.

This clonotype was seen more than once but under ten times. The V and J genes are TRBV20-1 and TRBJ2-7, with D perhaps TRBD1 (5 bases). The CDR3 contains 13 residues. Trimming removed 5 bases at V and 1 base at J, with 12 bases between. Germline CDR1 reads DFQATT; CDR2 reads SNEGSKA (reference sequence). This CDR3 is CSASGQHSYEQYF. DNA for the CDR3: TGCAGTGCTTCAGGGCAACATTCCTACGAGCAGTACTTC.

This clonotype has only a few counts. The chain's CDR3 is CSARDMGGNSEQYF. The CDR3 nucleotides are TGCAGTGCTAGAGATATGGGGGGGAATAGCGAGCAGTACTTC. The V call is TRBV20-1, the J call TRBJ2-7; 7 nucleotides line up with TRBD2. The CDR3 extends over 14 amino acids. Germline V gene lookup returns CDR1 DFQATT and CDR2 SNEGSKA (reference sequence). V lost 0 bases and J lost 6; bases outside the gene matches: 8.

On this clonotype: This may arise from a read error, as a much more abundant clone is one base away. This chain links TRBV20-1 with TRBJ1-1; possible D gene TRBD1, 5 bases. CDR1 DFQATT and CDR2 SNEGSKA come from the germline V gene (reference sequence). V lost 0 bases, J lost 0 bases, and 11 bases lay in between. This CDR3 is 15 amino acids long. The CDR3, as DNA: TGCAGTGCTAGAGAGGACCCGGGGCTGAACACTGAAGCTTTCTTT. Residues: CSAREDPGLNTEAFF.

This clonotype was picked up a small number of times. The chain combines TRBV6-2 or TRBV6-3 with TRBJ2-3; 13 bases are shared with TRBD2. Germline V gives CDR1 MNHEY, CDR2 SVGEGT. The CDR3 sequence is 16 residues long. V lost 5 bases and J lost 4; bases outside the gene matches: 6. As DNA, the CDR3 is TGTGCCAGCAGTAAGTGGACTAGCGGGAGTTCAGATACGCAGTATTTT. This encodes CASSKWTSGSSDTQYF.

This clonotype was counted only a few times. V is TRBV7-3 and J is TRBJ2-1; D gene uncertain. Trimming shortened V by 2 bases and J by 3 bases, and 8 bases separated the two germline ends. CDR1 and CDR2 from the germline V gene are SGHTA and FQGTGA. This CDR3 is built from 14 residues. CDR3 nucleotides: TGTGCCAGCAGCTTAGAAGGTGGCTACAATGAGCAGTTCTTC. Encoded protein: CASSLEGGYNEQFF.

This clonotype was seen many times. V is TRBV7-9 and J is TRBJ2-5; TRBD2 aligns across 9 bases. The CDR3 spans 15 residues. V trimming: 5 bases; J trimming: 1 base; junction bases outside the gene matches: 5. Looked up from germline, CDR1 is SEHNR and CDR2 is FQNEAQ (reference sequence). The CDR3 here is CASSARLAAQETQYF. CDR3 DNA: TGTGCCAGCAGCGCGCGACTAGCGGCCCAAGAGACCCAGTACTTC. Combining the CDR3 with reference TRBV7-9 and TRBJ2-5 gives the whole variable domain DTGVSQNPRHKITKRGQNVTFRCDPISEHNRLYWYRQTLGQGPEFLTYFQNEAQLEKSRLLSDRFSAERPKGSFSTLEIQRTEQGDSAMYLCASSARLAAQETQYFGPGTRLLVL.

There are many counts of this clonotype. This chain links TRBV6-5 with TRBJ2-7; TRBD1 aligns across 8 bases. The CDR3 is 14 residues long. Trimming took 8 bases from V and 6 from J; bases not matched to a gene: 12. Germline V lookup: CDR1 MNHEY, CDR2 SVGAGI. DNA of the CDR3: TGTGCCAGCGGGGGGACAGGAGGGGTAGGCGAGCAGTACTTC. It codes for CASGGTGGVGEQYF.

This clonotype appeared many times. V and J are TRBV7-9 and TRBJ2-7; 8 nucleotides align to TRBD1. In germline, CDR1 is SEHNR, CDR2 FQNEAQ (reference sequence). With V trimmed by 6 bases and J by 2 bases, 9 bases remained unmatched. The CDR3 covers 15 residues. As DNA, the CDR3 is TGTGCCAGCAGACCCGGACAGGGTGGTGCCTACGAGCAGTACTTC. Protein sequence: CASRPGQGGAYEQYF.

This clonotype has a count of ten or more. The chain combines TRBV28 with TRBJ1-1; D perhaps matches TRBD1 (5 bases). Trimming removed 2 bases from V and 5 bases from J, with 18 bases in between. CDR3 length: 16 residues. Germline CDR1 is MDHEN and CDR2 is SYDVKM. CDR3 loop: CASSLGGGGSGTEAFF. The CDR3 DNA follows: TGTGCCAGCAGTTTAGGCGGCGGGGGGTCAGGAACTGAAGCTTTCTTT.

The rearrangement links TRBV14 to TRBJ1-3, with D unclear. Germline CDR1 SGHDN, CDR2 FVKESK. The CDR3 has 15 residues. The ends were cut back, 6 bases at V and 0 bases at J, with 12 bases in the middle. The CDR3 is CASSQRPISGNTIYF. The CDR3 DNA sequence: TGTGCCAGCAGTCAAAGGCCTATCTCTGGAAACACCATATATTTT.

V is TRBV3-1 and J is TRBJ2-5; TRBD2 matches at 11 bases. V gave up 5 bases and J gave up 2 bases; unmatched junction bases: 16. Per germline, CDR1 LGHDT and CDR2 YNNKEL (reference sequence). The CDR3 is made up of 19 amino acids. CDR3 coding DNA: TGTGCCAGCAGCGACGAAACCCCTAGCGGGGGGCTGCGACAAGAGACCCAGTACTTC. This sequence encodes CASSDETPSGGLRQETQYF.

The chain carries TRBV4-2 and TRBJ2-3; D may be TRBD2 (5 bases). The germline gives CDR1 LGHNA, CDR2 YNFKEQ. V dropped 8 bases and J dropped 5 bases, with 17 bases sitting between them. CDR3 length equals 14 residues. The CDR3 here is CASGSRLPGDTQYF. CDR3 sequence (DNA): TGTGCCAGCGGGAGTCGGCTCCCGGGAGATACGCAGTATTTT.

About this clonotype: A clone one base away is much larger, so this may be a read error. V gene TRBV5-1 combines with J gene TRBJ2-7; TRBD1 might be the D (5 bases). Per germline, CDR1 SGHRS and CDR2 YFSETQ. The CDR3 covers 16 residues. The V and J ends lost 0 bases and 7 bases respectively, with 20 bases between them. Written as DNA, the CDR3 is TGCGCCAGCAGCTTGGATGACCAGGGATTTTACGGTGAGCAGTACTTC. Translating gives CASSLDDQGFYGEQYF.